The 23 T cell receptor beta chains given below trace back to one sample, sequenced in a study of blood T cell repertoires in COVID-19. Data came from immunoSEQ multiplex PCR; TCRdb stores just in-frame clones and leaves some out. In the table there are approximately 240,000 clones, 83% of which are singletons. The sample consisted of peripheral blood. The receptors stem from a human donor in a cohort sampled during active COVID-19.

The CDR3 loop is CATSDSGQGKETQYF. In nucleotides, the CDR3 is TGTGCCACCAGTGATTCGGGACAGGGGAAGGAGACCCAGTACTTC. The rearrangement joins TRBV24-1 to TRBJ2-5, with 10 bases identical to TRBD1. Looked up from germline, CDR1 is KGHDR and CDR2 is SFDVKD. The CDR3 totals 15 residues. V lost 2 bases and J lost 5; bases outside the gene matches: 4.

The chain links TRBV10-3 to TRBJ2-7, with 7 bases aligning to TRBD1. CDR3 length equals 14 residues. Losses at the gene ends were 3 bases for V and 6 bases for J; bases not matched to a gene: 8. CDR1 is ENHRY and CDR2 is SYGVKD in the germline V gene. This chain's CDR3 is CAISDSTGSGEQYF. CDR3 coding DNA: TGTGCCATCAGTGACTCGACAGGGTCCGGCGAGCAGTACTTC.

This clone appeared a few times. CDR3 residues: CASSVGHSQETQYF. The CDR3 region has the DNA TGTGCCAGCAGCGTAGGTCACAGCCAAGAGACCCAGTACTTC. This chain links TRBV9 with TRBJ2-5; D gene unclear. With 0 bases removed from V and 1 base from J, the gap between germline ends came to 7 bases. The CDR3 loop spans 14 amino acids. Germline loops: CDR1 SGDLS, CDR2 YYNGEE.

The chain combines TRBV10-3 with TRBJ1-5; the D gene is possibly TRBD1 (6 bases). The CDR3 spans 14 residues. Germline CDR1 ENHRY, CDR2 SYGVKD. V was clipped by 6 bases and J by 3 bases, with 12 bases between them. The CDR3 DNA reads as TGTGCCATCAGCCTAGGACAGTCCAATCAGCCCCAGCATTTT. Translating it yields CAISLGQSNQPQHF.

The V call is TRBV19, the J call TRBJ2-5; 9 positions agree with TRBD2. The CDR3 runs 15 residues. V trimming: 1 base; J trimming: 5 bases; junction bases outside the gene matches: 5. Per the germline V gene, CDR1 is LNHDA and CDR2 is SQIVND (reference sequence). Written as DNA, the CDR3 is TGTGCCAGTAGTATAGGTAGCGGGGGCGTGGAGACCCAGTACTTC. Protein product: CASSIGSGGVETQYF.

The J gene is TRBJ2-7, the V gene TRBV6-6; D gene ambiguous. The CDR3 extends over 15 amino acids. Germline values: CDR1 MNHNY, CDR2 SVGAGI (reference sequence). Deletions cut 6 bases from V and 3 bases from J, with 18 bases between. CDR3 in DNA: TGTGCCAGCAGAACCTCCCGGGTCTACAACTACGAGCAGTACTTC. It encodes CASRTSRVYNYEQYF.

V is TRBV28 and J is TRBJ1-5, with a tentative D call TRBD1 (5 bases). CDR1 MDHEN and CDR2 SYDVKM come from the germline V gene. Trimming left V 5 bases short and J 0 bases short, with 11 bases between. The CDR3 loop spans 15 amino acids. This CDR3 is CASSPTVYSNQPQHF. In DNA, the CDR3 is TGTGCCAGCAGTCCGACAGTTTATAGCAATCAGCCCCAGCATTTT.

V is TRBV29-1 and J is TRBJ1-2, with D possibly TRBD1 on 5 matching bases. CDR3 length: 13 residues. V was pared by 6 bases and J by 1 base, with 12 bases between. Per germline, CDR1 SQVTM and CDR2 ANQGSEA. The DNA for the CDR3 is TGCAGCGTCGAATCAGGGTTTAACTATGGCTACACCTTC. This gives the protein CSVESGFNYGYTF.

V is TRBV3-1 (or the pseudogene TRBV3-2) and J is TRBJ1-3; the match to TRBD1 covers 7 bases. CDR3 length equals 14 residues. Losses at the gene ends were 2 bases for V and 3 bases for J; bases not matched to a gene: 1. The germline V gene has CDR1 LGHDT and CDR2 YNNKEL (reference sequence). CDR3 residues: CASSQQGGGNTIYF. The DNA for the CDR3 is TGTGCCAGCAGCCAACAGGGGGGTGGAAACACCATATATTTT.

V gene TRBV5-5 combines with J gene TRBJ1-1; D is unclear. Trimming removed 1 base at V and 1 base at J, with 8 bases between. The germline V gene has CDR1 SGHKS and CDR2 YYEKEE (reference sequence). The CDR3 loop spans 14 amino acids. This CDR3 is CASSLSSANTEAFF. The DNA of the CDR3 is TGTGCCAGCAGCTTGTCTAGCGCGAACACTGAAGCTTTCTTT.

This clone appeared a few times. This chain joins TRBV7-9 and TRBJ1-4; unclear D gene. This CDR3 is built from 13 residues. The V end lost 3 bases, the J end lost 4 bases, and 6 bases lay between the germline ends. The germline V gene encodes CDR1 SEHNR and CDR2 FQNEAQ (reference sequence). DNA of the CDR3: TGTGCCAGCAGCTTGTCGGGTAATGAAAAACTGTTTTTT. Protein product: CASSLSGNEKLFF. The full variable domain, with the rest looked up from reference TRBV7-9 and TRBJ1-4, is DTGVSQNPRHKITKRGQNVTFRCDPISEHNRLYWYRQTLGQGPEFLTYFQNEAQLEKSRLLSDRFSAERPKGSFSTLEIQRTEQGDSAMYLCASSLSGNEKLFFGSGTQLSVL.

This rearrangement joins TRBV11-2 to TRBJ2-1, with 11 bases that match TRBD2. J was trimmed by 4 bases and V by 1 base; bases with no gene match: 9. The CDR3 is 18 residues long. Per the germline V gene, CDR1 is SGHAT and CDR2 is FQNNGV. CDR3 in amino acids: CASSLVRASGRLYNEQFF. In nucleotides, the CDR3 is TGTGCCAGCAGCTTAGTAAGGGCTAGCGGGAGGTTATACAATGAGCAGTTCTTC.

The V call is TRBV28, the J call TRBJ1-2, with 8 bases matching TRBD1. Losses at the gene ends were 7 bases for V and 8 bases for J; bases not matched to a gene: 12. Germline assignment: CDR1 MDHEN and CDR2 SYDVKM. CDR3 length: 14 amino acids. CDR3 amino acids: CASTLFGTGRGYTF. CDR3 DNA: TGTGCCAGCACCCTATTCGGGACAGGCAGGGGCTACACCTTC.

This sequence joins TRBV9 and TRBJ1-2; a weak D match, TRBD1 (5 bases). Germline V CDR1 and CDR2: SGDLS, YYNGEE. V was clipped by 0 bases and J by 5 bases, with 14 bases between them. This CDR3 has 15 amino acids. CDR3 residues: CASSVDQGHYYGYTF. As DNA, the CDR3 is TGTGCCAGCAGCGTAGATCAGGGCCACTATTATGGCTACACCTTC. Using reference TRBV9 and TRBJ1-2 for the parts outside the CDR3, the full variable domain is DSGVTQTPKHLITATGQRVTLRCSPRSGDLSVYWYQQSLDQGLQFLIQYYNGEERAKGNILERFSAQQFPDLHSELNLSSLELGDSALYFCASSVDQGHYYGYTFGSGTRLTVV.

The chain recombines TRBV21-1 with TRBJ1-6; TRBD1 is the table's D call, not checked against the DNA. TRBV21-1 is marked as a pseudogene. The CDR3 runs 15 residues. The CDR3 here is CASSRSGACNSPLHF. DNA of the CDR3: TGTGCCAGCAGCAGATCAGGGGCTTGTAATTCACCCCTCCACTTT.

The chain uses TRBV5-1 and TRBJ2-5; 7 bases fit TRBD1. CDR1 SGHRS and CDR2 YFSETQ come from the germline V gene. This CDR3 contains 15 residues. V shed 2 bases, J shed 4 bases, and the junction held 8 bases outside the gene matches. CDR3 sequence: CASSLRGPGGETQYF. Written as DNA, the CDR3 is TGCGCCAGCAGCTTAAGGGGGCCGGGTGGAGAGACCCAGTACTTC. The entire variable domain, with the rest obtained from reference TRBV5-1 and TRBJ2-5, is as follows: KAGVTQTPRYLIKTRGQQVTLSCSPISGHRSVSWYQQTPGQGLQFLFEYFSETQRNKGNFPGRFSGRQFSNSRSEMNVSTLELGDSALYLCASSLRGPGGETQYFGPGTRLLVL.

This clone was found a few times. The chain joins TRBV15 to TRBJ2-4; 10 nucleotides agree with TRBD1. Germline CDR1 is LNHNV and CDR2 is YYDKDF (reference sequence). Germline trimming cut 4 bases from V and 5 bases from J; bases unmatched to any gene: 11. The CDR3 covers 17 residues. CDR3 DNA: TGTGCCACCAGCACATTCCCGGCGACAGGGGGCCAAAACATTCAGTACTTC. This translates into CATSTFPATGGQNIQYF. The full variable domain, with the rest looked up from reference TRBV15 and TRBJ2-4, is DAMVIQNPRYQVTQFGKPVTLSCSQTLNHNVMYWYQQKSSQAPKLLFHYYDKDFNNEADTPDNFQSRRPNTSFCFLDIRSPGLGDTAMYLCATSTFPATGGQNIQYFGAGTRLSVL.

The chain recombines TRBV11-2 with TRBJ2-7; 8 nucleotides agree with TRBD1. The ends lost 5 bases at V and 7 bases at J; junction bases unmatched: 7. Germline V gene data show CDR1 as SGHAT and CDR2 as FQNNGV. The CDR3 is made up of 13 amino acids. The DNA of the CDR3 is TGTGCCAGCAGCCAGGACAGGGCTAGGGAGCAGTACTTC. Amino acid sequence: CASSQDRAREQYF.

The V and J genes are TRBV5-4 and TRBJ2-5; no reliable D call. Germline V gene data show CDR1 as SGHNT and CDR2 as YYREEE (reference sequence). The germline V and J ends were trimmed by 0 bases and 5 bases, with 8 bases remaining between them. This CDR3 has 13 residues. The CDR3 DNA sequence: TGTGCCAGCAGCTTGGACGTCGGGGAGACCCAGTACTTC. This codes for CASSLDVGETQYF.

The rearrangement joins TRBV7-2 to TRBJ2-3, with D possibly TRBD2 on 6 matching bases. V dropped 2 bases and J dropped 3 bases, with 15 bases sitting between them. The CDR3 spans 16 residues. Germline lookup yields CDR1 SGHTA and CDR2 FQGNSA. As DNA, the CDR3 is TGTGCCAGCAGCTTAACGCGCCGGGGGTCTACAGATACGCAGTATTTT. Translating gives CASSLTRRGSTDTQYF.

J is TRBJ2-1 and V is TRBV28; TRBD2 aligns across 11 bases. J lost 12 bases, V lost 8 bases, and 9 bases had no gene match. The CDR3 covers 13 residues. CDR1 and CDR2 (germline): MDHEN, SYDVKM. The CDR3: CASQPGLAVGQFF. The CDR3 region has the DNA TGTGCCAGCCAACCGGGACTAGCGGTAGGGCAGTTCTTC.

This clone appeared a few times. The chain is built from TRBV10-2 and TRBJ2-2; D unclear. This CDR3 region has 13 residues. CDR1 is WSHSY, CDR2 SAAADI, per germline. V lost 4 bases, J lost 1 base, and 4 bases lay in between. The CDR3 nucleotides are TGCGCCAGCAGTGCTGTGAACACCGGGGAGCTGTTTTTT. It codes for CASSAVNTGELFF.

The chain has TRBV23-1 and TRBJ2-3; possibly TRBD2 for D (6 bases). TRBV23-1 is flagged as an ORF with uncertain function. The CDR3 covers 14 residues. Trimming took off 6 bases at V and 3 bases at J, with 13 bases between the two ends. The CDR3 loop reads CASRSLGGTDTQYF. The CDR3, as DNA: TGCGCCAGCAGGTCCCTCGGGGGAACAGATACGCAGTATTTT.